Included here is one T cell receptor (beta chain) sequence, with context. Its antigen remains unidentified. The PCR made use of 60 Vbeta and 13 Jbeta primers. Produced via immunoSEQ multiplex PCR; TCRdb's table is partial and in-frame only. The sample carries approximately 190,000 clones, about nine tenths recorded once. CDR3 size: 15 residues. Germline CDR1 reads PRHDT; CDR2 reads FYEKMQ (reference sequence). Trimming at V came to 0 bases and at J to 6 bases, leaving 2 bases not matched to a gene. This specimen comes from a study of cytomegalovirus exposure and HLA in healthy donors. Study details: Early released data had about 85 million unique TCRs, all coming from HLA-typed donors. The study's findings and limits: Through in vitro validation, three CMV-associated chains were shown to be specific for CMV antigens.

The chain carries TRBV13 and TRBJ2-1; TRBD1 matches at 10 bases. Specimen: PBMCs. The receptor comes from a man aged 25 to 45 in good health and CMV-seronegative. CDR3 loop: CASSLGGQGGNEQFF. As DNA, the CDR3 is TGTGCCAGCAGCTTAGGCGGACAGGGGGGCAATGAGCAGTTCTTC.